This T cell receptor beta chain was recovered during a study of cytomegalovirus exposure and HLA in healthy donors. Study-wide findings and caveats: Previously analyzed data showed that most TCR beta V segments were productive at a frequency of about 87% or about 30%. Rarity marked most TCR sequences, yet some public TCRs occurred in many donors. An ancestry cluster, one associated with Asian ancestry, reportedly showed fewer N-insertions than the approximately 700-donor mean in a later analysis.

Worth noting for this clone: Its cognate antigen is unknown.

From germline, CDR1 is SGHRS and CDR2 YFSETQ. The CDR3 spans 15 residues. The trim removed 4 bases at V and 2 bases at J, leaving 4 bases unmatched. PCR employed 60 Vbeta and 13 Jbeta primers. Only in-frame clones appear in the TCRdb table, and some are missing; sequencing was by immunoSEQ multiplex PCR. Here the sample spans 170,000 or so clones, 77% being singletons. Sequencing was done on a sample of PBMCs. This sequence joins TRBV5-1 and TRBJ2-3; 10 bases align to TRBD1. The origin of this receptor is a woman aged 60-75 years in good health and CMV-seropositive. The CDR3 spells CASSPDRGYTDTQYF. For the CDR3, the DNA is TGCGCCAGCAGCCCGGACAGGGGGTACACAGATACGCAGTATTTT.